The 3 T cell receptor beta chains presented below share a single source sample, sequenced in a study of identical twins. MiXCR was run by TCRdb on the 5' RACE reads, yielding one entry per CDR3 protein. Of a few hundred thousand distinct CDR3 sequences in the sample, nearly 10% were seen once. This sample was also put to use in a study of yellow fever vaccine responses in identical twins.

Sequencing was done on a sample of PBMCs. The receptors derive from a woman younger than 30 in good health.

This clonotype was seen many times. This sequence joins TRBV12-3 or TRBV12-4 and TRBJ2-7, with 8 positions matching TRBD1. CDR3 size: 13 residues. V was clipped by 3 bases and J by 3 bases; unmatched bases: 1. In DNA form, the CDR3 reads TGTGCCAGCAGTTTTGACAGGGGCTACGAGCAGTACTTC. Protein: CASSFDRGYEQYF.

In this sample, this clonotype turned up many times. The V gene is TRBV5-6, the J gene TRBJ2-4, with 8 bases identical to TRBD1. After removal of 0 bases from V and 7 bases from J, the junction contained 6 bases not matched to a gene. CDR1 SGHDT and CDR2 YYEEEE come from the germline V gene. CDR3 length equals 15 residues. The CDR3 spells CASSLAQGAFNIQYF. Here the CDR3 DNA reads TGTGCCAGCAGCTTGGCCCAGGGGGCTTTTAACATTCAGTACTTC.

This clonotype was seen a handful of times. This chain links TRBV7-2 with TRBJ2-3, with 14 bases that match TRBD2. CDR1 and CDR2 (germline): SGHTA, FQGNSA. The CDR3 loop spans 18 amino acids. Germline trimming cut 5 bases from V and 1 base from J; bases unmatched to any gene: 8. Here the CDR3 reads CASSLPGLAGVGTDTQYF. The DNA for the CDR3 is TGTGCCAGCAGCCTACCGGGACTAGCGGGAGTCGGCACAGATACGCAGTATTTT.